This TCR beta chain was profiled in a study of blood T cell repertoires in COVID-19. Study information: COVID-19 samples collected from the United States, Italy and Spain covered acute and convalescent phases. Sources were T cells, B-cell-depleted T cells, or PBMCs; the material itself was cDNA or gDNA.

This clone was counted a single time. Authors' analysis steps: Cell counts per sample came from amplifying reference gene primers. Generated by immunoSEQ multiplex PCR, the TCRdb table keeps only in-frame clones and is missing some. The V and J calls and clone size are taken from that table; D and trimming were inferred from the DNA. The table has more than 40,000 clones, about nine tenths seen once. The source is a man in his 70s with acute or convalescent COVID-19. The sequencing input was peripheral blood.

CDR3 region: CASSLFGQGDQPQHF. The CDR3 DNA follows: TGCGCCAGCAGCTTGTTCGGACAGGGTGATCAGCCCCAGCATTTT. The chain links TRBV5-1 to TRBJ1-5; 8 bases fit TRBD1. V trimming: 1 base; J trimming: 5 bases; junction bases outside the gene matches: 5. The CDR3 consists of 15 residues. The germline V gene encodes CDR1 SGHRS and CDR2 YFSETQ.